The sequence of this TCR beta chain was determined in a study of blood T cell repertoires in COVID-19. Study at large: Both acute and convalescent COVID-19 samples were obtained from the United States, Italy and Spain. Nucleic acid was either cDNA or gDNA, and it came from T cells, B-cell-depleted T cells, or PBMCs.

CDR3 length: 15 residues. Trimming shortened V by 5 bases and J by 0 bases, and 14 bases separated the two germline ends. Germline CDR1 LNHNV, CDR2 YYDKDF (reference sequence). Authors' data handling: The authors estimated nucleated cell counts from reference gene primer amplification. The repertoire was sequenced with immunoSEQ multiplex PCR; TCRdb's copy has only in-frame clones and lacks some. That table gives V, J and clone size, and the DNA gave D and trimming. This sample has 15,000 to 20,000 clones; about 81% occur once, and the top ten carry approximately 15%. The material sequenced was peripheral blood. This sequence joins TRBV15 and TRBJ2-7, with a tentative D call TRBD1 (5 bases). The clonotype comes from a man in his forties with active or convalescent COVID-19. CDR3 residues: CATSLGRTSSYEQYF. The CDR3 nucleotides read TGTGCCACCAGCTTGGGGCGGACATCCTCCTACGAGCAGTACTTC.